These 24 T cell receptor beta chains were sequenced from one sample in a study of spatial heterogeneity in lung cancer. TCRdb re-called the 5' RACE reads through MiXCR, storing one row per CDR3 protein. The sample records around 74,000 distinct CDR3 sequences, 10% to 15% being singletons. Time point denoted: sample taken at primary tumor resection. Without sorting, whole RNA was sequenced from tumor, nontumor lung or frozen PBMC. The sequenced sample was PBMCs, obtained at surgery. The receptors were gathered from a male donor with early-stage non-small cell lung cancer.

The chain employs TRBV6-5 and TRBJ2-4, with D hard to call. V was clipped by 2 bases and J by 0 bases, with 5 bases between them. The CDR3 is made up of 14 amino acids. CDR1 is MNHEY, CDR2 SVGAGI, per germline. The CDR3 loop is CASSYGLAKNIQYF. For the CDR3, the DNA is TGTGCCAGCAGTTACGGTCTAGCCAAAAACATTCAGTACTTC.

Only a few counts were recorded for this clonotype. The chain carries TRBV9 and TRBJ2-2; perhaps TRBD2 as D (6 bases). Germline-derived CDR1 and CDR2 are SGDLS and YYNGEE. Trimming cost V 4 bases and J 3 bases, with 19 bases left between them. CDR3 size: 17 residues. The CDR3 loop is CASSSPLGGMDTGELFF. CDR3 nucleotide sequence: TGTGCCAGCAGCTCACCCCTCGGGGGTATGGACACCGGGGAGCTGTTTTTT.

This clonotype was detected a few times. The V call is TRBV27, the J call TRBJ2-7; unclear D gene. CDR1 and CDR2 from the germline V gene are MNHEY and SMNVEV (reference sequence). This CDR3 is 13 amino acids long. V lost 5 bases to trimming and J lost 4 bases, with 12 bases between them. Written as DNA, the CDR3 is TGTGCCAGCAGTACTACACCTCTTTACGAGCAGTACTTC. As protein: CASSTTPLYEQYF.

The rearrangement links TRBV7-9 to TRBJ2-7; weak D call: TRBD1 (6 bases). Trimming shortened V by 5 bases and J by 7 bases, and 15 bases separated the two germline ends. Germline values: CDR1 SEHNR, CDR2 FQNEAQ (reference sequence). There are 13 residues in the CDR3. The CDR3 DNA reads as TGTGCCAGCAGCACCGGGACAACAATAGAGCAGTACTTC. Amino acids: CASSTGTTIEQYF.

The chain uses TRBV7-3 and TRBJ2-7; TRBD2 aligns across 8 bases. Germline CDR1 is SGHTA and CDR2 is FQGTGA. The CDR3 covers 16 residues. The J segment lost 4 bases and the V segment lost 5 bases, leaving 13 bases of the junction unmatched. The CDR3 here is CASSPKAGGLAYEQYF. CDR3 nucleotides: TGTGCCAGCAGCCCCAAGGCGGGAGGCCTTGCTTACGAGCAGTACTTC.

This clonotype occurred many times. This chain uses TRBV28 with TRBJ2-3; possibly TRBD2 for D (5 bases). Trimming removed 5 bases from V and 0 bases from J, with 6 bases in between. From germline, CDR1 is MDHEN and CDR2 SYDVKM. The CDR3 consists of 13 residues. The CDR3 nucleotides read TGTGCCAGCAGTAGCGGTAGCACAGATACGCAGTATTTT. Protein sequence: CASSSGSTDTQYF.

This sequence joins TRBV4-3 and TRBJ2-3; 10 bases line up with TRBD2. The J segment lost 4 bases and the V segment lost 5 bases, leaving 12 bases of the junction unmatched. Germline V CDR1 and CDR2: LGHNA, YSLEER. The CDR3 consists of 17 residues. The CDR3: CASSSLSGLAGADTQYF. CDR3 DNA: TGCGCCAGCAGCTCTTTGAGCGGGCTAGCGGGAGCAGATACGCAGTATTTT.

This clonotype has a count of ten or more. This sequence joins TRBV7-9 and TRBJ1-5; no definite D call. The CDR3 spans 14 residues. V was cut by 0 bases and J by 6 bases, with 9 bases left in between. Per germline, CDR1 SEHNR and CDR2 FQNEAQ (reference sequence). CDR3 region: CASSLASAGQPQHF. The CDR3 bases are TGTGCCAGCAGCTTAGCTTCTGCTGGTCAGCCCCAGCATTTT.

The rearrangement links TRBV29-1 to TRBJ2-3, with 10 bases that match TRBD2. The CDR3 runs 12 residues. The V and J ends lost 5 bases and 5 bases, in that order; junction bases with no gene match: 1. In germline, CDR1 is SQVTM, CDR2 ANQGSEA. The CDR3 is CSVLAGEDTQYF. CDR3 nucleotides: TGCAGCGTTCTAGCGGGAGAAGATACGCAGTATTTT.

With respect to this clonotype: A much bigger clone sits one base away, suggesting this may be a read error. The chain has TRBV20-1 and TRBJ2-1; TRBD1 matches 7 bases. The CDR3 has 15 amino acids. The germline gives CDR1 DFQATT, CDR2 SNEGSKA (reference sequence). CDR3 coding DNA: TGCAGTGCTAGAGCTGGGACAGCGTCCTACAGTGAGCAGTTCTTC. Translation gives CSARAGTASYSEQFF.

The rearrangement links TRBV5-1 to TRBJ2-7; no firm D call. CDR3 length equals 13 residues. CDR1 is SGHRS and CDR2 is YFSETQ in the germline V gene. Trimming left V 7 bases short and J 1 base short, with 12 bases between. The DNA of the CDR3 is TGCGCCAGCGCTCCCCCGCCTTCCTACGAGCAGTACTTC. Its protein is CASAPPPSYEQYF.

This clonotype has a count of ten or more. V gene TRBV2 combines with J gene TRBJ2-7; D remains unclear. The V gene lost 3 bases and the J gene lost 1 base, with 13 bases spanning the gap. The CDR3 is made up of 15 amino acids. The germline CDR1 and CDR2 sequences are SNHLY and FYNNEI. The CDR3 here is CASSDPPDGSYEQYF. The CDR3 DNA sequence: TGTGCCAGCAGTGACCCCCCGGATGGTTCCTACGAGCAGTACTTC.

The chain combines TRBV29-1 with TRBJ2-2; 8 nucleotides match TRBD1. Trimming took 7 bases from V and 2 from J; bases not matched to a gene: 6. From germline, CDR1 is SQVTM and CDR2 ANQGSEA. The CDR3 length is 14 residues. The CDR3 nucleotides read TGCAGCGGTAGACAGGGGAGTAACACCGGGGAGCTGTTTTTT. This gives the protein CSGRQGSNTGELFF.

In this sample, this clonotype turned up many times. The rearrangement uses TRBV12-3 or TRBV12-4 and TRBJ2-7; the D gene is possibly TRBD2 (6 bases). The CDR3 runs 15 residues. V lost 5 bases to trimming and J lost 6 bases, with 20 bases between them. The CDR3 sequence is CASSPGRARGSEQYF. In nucleotides, the CDR3 is TGTGCCAGCAGTCCGGGACGGGCCCGGGGGTCCGAGCAGTACTTC.

The chain recombines TRBV5-1 with TRBJ1-5; TRBD1 aligns across 7 bases. The CDR3 covers 14 residues. V lost 3 bases and J lost 2; bases outside the gene matches: 2. Germline V gene lookup returns CDR1 SGHRS and CDR2 YFSETQ. CDR3: CASSYGTGNQPQHF. The CDR3 coding sequence is TGCGCCAGCAGCTACGGGACAGGCAATCAGCCCCAGCATTTT. Variable domain in full (rest from reference TRBV5-1 and TRBJ1-5): KAGVTQTPRYLIKTRGQQVTLSCSPISGHRSVSWYQQTPGQGLQFLFEYFSETQRNKGNFPGRFSGRQFSNSRSEMNVSTLELGDSALYLCASSYGTGNQPQHFGDGTRLSIL.

This clonotype was seen at least ten times. V gene TRBV7-6 combines with J gene TRBJ2-1; 7 positions match TRBD1. The CDR3 spans 15 residues. The V and J ends lost 5 bases and 2 bases, in that order; junction bases with no gene match: 6. From germline, CDR1 is SGHVS and CDR2 FNYEAQ. DNA for the CDR3: TGTGCCAGCAGCCCAAGACAGGGTCCCTACAATGAGCAGTTCTTC. This codes for CASSPRQGPYNEQFF.

This clonotype has just a few counts. DNA of the CDR3: TGTGCCAGCAGTGAATCTCCTGGGGGGTTCGAGCAGTACTTC. Translation gives CASSESPGGFEQYF. The chain has TRBV6-1 and TRBJ2-7, with D possibly being TRBD2 (6 bases). The V gene's germline CDR1 is MNHNS and CDR2 SASEGT. V was pared by 2 bases and J by 6 bases, with 14 bases between. The CDR3 loop spans 14 amino acids.

This clonotype was observed a handful of times. The chain combines TRBV12-3 or TRBV12-4 with TRBJ2-5; D is unclear. V was clipped by 3 bases and J by 5 bases, with 10 bases between them. The CDR3 covers 13 residues. The CDR3 loop reads CASSFTSGETQYF. The CDR3 nucleotides read TGTGCCAGCAGTTTTACCTCCGGGGAGACCCAGTACTTC.

This clonotype has at least ten counts. The chain is built from TRBV19 and TRBJ2-2; weak D call: TRBD2 (6 bases). Between the trimmed V and J ends, which lost 6 bases and 7 bases, there was a span of 6 bases. There are 11 residues in the CDR3. Germline assignment: CDR1 LNHDA and CDR2 SQIVND (reference sequence). The CDR3 region is CASRGGGELFF. CDR3 nucleotides: TGTGCCAGTAGGGGAGGCGGGGAGCTGTTTTTT.

This clonotype turned up a few times. V and J are TRBV12-3 or TRBV12-4 and TRBJ1-2, with TRBD1 matching 8 bases. There are 13 residues in the CDR3. The V and J ends lost 5 bases and 7 bases, in that order; junction bases with no gene match: 6. The CDR3 region is CASSPGQGLGYTF. DNA of the CDR3: TGTGCCAGCAGTCCCGGACAGGGCCTTGGCTACACCTTC.

This clonotype has a count of ten or more. The rearrangement joins TRBV5-4 to TRBJ1-1, with 7 bases fitting TRBD1. Germline assignment: CDR1 SGHNT and CDR2 YYREEE (reference sequence). This CDR3 has 14 residues. The junction had 6 bases not matched to a gene; V was cut back by 3 bases and J by 4 bases. CDR3 bases: TGTGCCAGCAGCTCCCAGGGGGACTTCACTGAAGCTTTCTTT. Translated: CASSSQGDFTEAFF.

The chain has TRBV7-9 and TRBJ2-5; 10 nucleotides line up with TRBD1. V shed 6 bases, J shed 6 bases, and the junction held 10 bases outside the gene matches. The CDR3 is made up of 15 amino acids. The germline CDR1 and CDR2 sequences are SEHNR and FQNEAQ (reference sequence). The CDR3 sequence is CASSPTGQGIKTQYF. The CDR3, as DNA: TGTGCCAGCAGTCCCACGGGACAGGGGATCAAGACCCAGTACTTC.

This clonotype showed up just a few times. The chain uses TRBV7-3 and TRBJ2-7; D not resolved. The germline gives CDR1 SGHTA, CDR2 FQGTGA. The CDR3 length is 14 residues. Trimming pared 2 bases from V and 2 bases from J, leaving 10 bases between. CDR3 nucleotide sequence: TGTGCCAGCAGCTTACAACCCTTACCCTACGAGCAGTACTTC. Its translation is CASSLQPLPYEQYF.

This sequence joins TRBV7-2 and TRBJ2-7; 7 bases are shared with TRBD2. This CDR3 contains 16 residues. Losses at the gene ends were 1 base for V and 2 bases for J; bases not matched to a gene: 8. Germline V gene sequence: CDR1 SGHTA, CDR2 FQGNSA. For the CDR3, the DNA is TGTGCCAGCAGCTTAGTCGGGGCGGGAGACCCCTACGAGCAGTACTTC. It is translated as CASSLVGAGDPYEQYF.